The rows below give T cell receptor beta chains drawn from one sample of a study of Graves' ophthalmopathy and Graves' hyperthyroidism. A single record per CDR3 protein comes from TCRdb applying MiXCR to the multiplex PCR reads. This repertoire shows more than 550,000 distinct CDR3 sequences, just over 40% found once; its top ten account for over 2.5%. Source material: peripheral blood. The receptors derive from an adult man with Graves' ophthalmopathy. The CDR3 runs from the conserved cysteine through the conserved F or W. The order of the fields is clone size, J gene, D gene, V gene, CDR3 protein, CDR3 DNA. The D gene is left open where the match is weak. Where a row states a size, it is once, few, many or the class of an expanded clone; other rows omit it.

clone size: many; J gene: TRBJ1-4; D gene: NA; V gene: TRBV7-9; CDR3 protein: CASSPGGGEKLFF; CDR3 DNA: TGTGCCAGCAGCCCAGGCGGGGGAGAAAAACTGTTTTTT
clone size: many; J gene: TRBJ2-5; D gene: NA; V gene: TRBV5-8; CDR3 protein: CASSLASSEETQYF; CDR3 DNA: TGTGCCAGCAGCTTGGCGTCCAGTGAGGAGACCCAGTACTTC
clone size: NA; J gene: TRBJ1-4; D gene: NA; V gene: TRBV25-1; CDR3 protein: CASSTAQDATNEKLFF; CDR3 DNA: TGTGCCAGCAGTACGGCCCAGGACGCAACTAATGAAAAACTGTTTTTT
clone size: many; J gene: TRBJ1-3; D gene: NA; V gene: TRBV9; CDR3 protein: CASSPKASSSGNTIYF; CDR3 DNA: TGTGCCAGCAGCCCGAAGGCCAGTAGCTCTGGAAACACCATATATTTT
clone size: many; J gene: TRBJ2-7; D gene: NA; V gene: TRBV24-1; CDR3 protein: CATSRSGAYEQYF; CDR3 DNA: TGTGCCACCAGCCGGAGCGGAGCCTACGAGCAGTACTTC
clone size: many; J gene: TRBJ2-7; D gene: NA; V gene: TRBV25-1; CDR3 protein: CASSETSWGGYEQYF; CDR3 DNA: TGTGCCAGCAGTGAAACCTCATGGGGTGGGTACGAGCAGTACTTC
clone size: NA; J gene: TRBJ1-1; D gene: NA; V gene: TRBV6-5; CDR3 protein: CASTPRERTEAFF; CDR3 DNA: TGTGCCAGCACCCCCAGAGAGCGCACTGAAGCTTTCTTT
clone size: NA; J gene: TRBJ1-6; D gene: TRBD1; V gene: TRBV10-3; CDR3 protein: CAIRTDRGRNSPLHF; CDR3 DNA: TGTGCCATCAGAACAGACAGGGGACGTAATTCACCCCTCCACTTT
clone size: NA; J gene: TRBJ2-7; D gene: TRBD2; V gene: TRBV30; CDR3 protein: CAWSVIPSGISYEQYF; CDR3 DNA: TGTGCCTGGAGTGTAATCCCGAGCGGGATCTCCTACGAGCAGTACTTC
clone size: many; J gene: TRBJ1-1; D gene: TRBD1; V gene: TRBV20-1; CDR3 protein: CSARDWDRVNTEAFF; CDR3 DNA: TGCAGTGCTAGAGACTGGGACAGGGTGAACACTGAAGCTTTCTTT
clone size: few; J gene: TRBJ2-7; D gene: TRBD2; V gene: TRBV2; CDR3 protein: CASSYSPSGTQEQYF; CDR3 DNA: TGTGCCAGCAGTTACTCGCCTAGCGGGACTCAAGAGCAGTACTTC
clone size: many; J gene: TRBJ2-5; D gene: NA; V gene: TRBV20-1; CDR3 protein: CAGQGREETQYF; CDR3 DNA: TGTGCTGGGCAGGGCCGAGAAGAGACCCAGTACTTC
clone size: many; J gene: TRBJ1-1; D gene: NA; V gene: TRBV5-1; CDR3 protein: CASSESGQNTEAFF; CDR3 DNA: TGCGCCAGCAGCGAATCGGGACAGAACACTGAAGCTTTCTTT
clone size: many; J gene: TRBJ2-7; D gene: NA; V gene: TRBV20-1; CDR3 protein: CSALRAGGYEQYF; CDR3 DNA: TGCAGTGCGCTGAGGGCTGGCGGCTACGAGCAGTACTTC
clone size: many; J gene: TRBJ2-7; D gene: NA; V gene: TRBV10-3; CDR3 protein: CASSEIRQVSSYEQYF; CDR3 DNA: TGTGCCAGCAGTGAAATCCGACAGGTCAGCTCCTACGAGCAGTACTTC
clone size: NA; J gene: TRBJ2-7; D gene: TRBD2; V gene: TRBV5-4; CDR3 protein: CASSLTGLATYEQYF; CDR3 DNA: TGTGCCAGCAGCTTAACAGGACTAGCAACCTACGAGCAGTACTTC
clone size: once; J gene: TRBJ2-5; D gene: NA; V gene: TRBV29-1; CDR3 protein: CSVVTVQYF; CDR3 DNA: TGCAGCGTTGTGACGGTCCAGTACTTC
clone size: few; J gene: TRBJ1-2; D gene: NA; V gene: TRBV19; CDR3 protein: CASSIARLGYTF; CDR3 DNA: TGTGCCAGTAGTATAGCCCGACTTGGCTACACCTTC
clone size: few; J gene: TRBJ2-6; D gene: TRBD2; V gene: TRBV12-3/TRBV12-4; CDR3 protein: CASRPRRGGLFTGANVLTF; CDR3 DNA: TGTGCCAGCAGACCACGGCGGGGGGGCTTGTTTACTGGGGCCAACGTCCTGACTTTC
clone size: many; J gene: TRBJ1-1; D gene: NA; V gene: TRBV5-1; CDR3 protein: CASSPENPGEAFF; CDR3 DNA: TGCGCCAGCAGCCCCGAAAACCCAGGGGAAGCTTTCTTT
clone size: many; J gene: TRBJ1-3; D gene: NA; V gene: TRBV20-1; CDR3 protein: CSAREVYGNTIYF; CDR3 DNA: TGCAGTGCTAGAGAGGTCTATGGAAACACCATATATTTT
clone size: NA; J gene: TRBJ1-6; D gene: NA; V gene: TRBV20-1; CDR3 protein: CSAREGAGNSPLHF; CDR3 DNA: TGCAGTGCAAGGGAGGGTGCGGGTAATTCACCCCTCCACTTT
clone size: NA; J gene: TRBJ1-1; D gene: TRBD1; V gene: TRBV7-8; CDR3 protein: CASSQAFQGDEAFF; CDR3 DNA: TGTGCCAGCAGCCAAGCCTTCCAGGGGGATGAAGCTTTCTTT